This T cell receptor (beta chain) appears in the sequencing data of a study of T cell responses to AZD1222 COVID-19 vaccine. Broader study findings: Nearly half of unique spike-specific TCRs reportedly avoided B.1.351 and B.1.1.7 mutated regions. The peak T cell response came first, and repertoires were sampled only after it.

Here immunoSEQ multiplex PCR was the method, and the copy in TCRdb shows in-frame clones only, minus some. The profile shows approximately 170,000 clones, approximately 90% of them singletons. Of note for this clone: Its antigen is unidentified.

Analyses pooled second doses at about 4 or about 12 weeks. Sequencing used peripheral blood, obtained 28 days after the second AZD1222 dose. The TCR originated in an adult who received the AZD1222 COVID-19 vaccine.

This CDR3 reads CASSRRYKQYF. CDR3 sequence (DNA): TGTGCCAGCAGCCGCCGATACAAGCAGTACTTC. This sequence joins TRBV11-2 and TRBJ2-7; D remains ambiguous. This CDR3 spans 11 amino acids. CDR1 and CDR2 from the germline V gene are SGHAT and FQNNGV. With 5 bases removed from V and 8 bases from J, the gap between germline ends came to 10 bases.